These T cell receptor beta chains were read from a single sample in a study of T cell changes during pregnancy in multiple sclerosis. The repertoire was sequenced with immunoSEQ multiplex PCR; TCRdb's copy has only in-frame clones and lacks some. The sample comprises some 20,000 clones, 91% of which are singletons, and under 0.75% rests with the top ten. This specimen was CD4+ T cells from peripheral blood mononuclear cells, taken in the third trimester of pregnancy. The source is a female donor in good health, enrolled as a control in a pregnancy study. CDR3s include the opening cysteine and the closing phenylalanine or tryptophan. Each record gives: CDR3 DNA, CDR3 protein, V gene, clone size, D gene, J gene, CDR3 length. D genes are given only for firm matches. Part of the rows lack a size; the others show once, few, many or a class for expanded clones.

CDR3 DNA: TGTGCCAGCAGTGCCTGGACAGGGACTAATGAAAAACTGTTTTTT; CDR3 protein: CASSAWTGTNEKLFF; V gene: TRBV28; clone size: .; D gene: TRBD1; J gene: TRBJ1-4; CDR3 length: 15
CDR3 DNA: TGTGCCTGGAAGGGACAGCTACGGACTAGCGGGAGGGCCCAAGAGACCCAGTACTTC; CDR3 protein: CAWKGQLRTSGRAQETQYF; V gene: TRBV30; clone size: .; D gene: TRBD2; J gene: TRBJ2-5; CDR3 length: 19
CDR3 DNA: TGTGCCAGCAGCTCCGGGACAGGGGGTGAGCAGTTCTTC; CDR3 protein: CASSSGTGGEQFF; V gene: TRBV7-3; clone size: .; D gene: TRBD1; J gene: TRBJ2-1; CDR3 length: 13
CDR3 DNA: TGCGCCAGCAGCCGCCTTAAGGGACTAGCGGCCGGGGAGCTGTTTTTT; CDR3 protein: CASSRLKGLAAGELFF; V gene: TRBV4-1; clone size: .; D gene: TRBD2; J gene: TRBJ2-2; CDR3 length: 16
CDR3 DNA: TGTGCCAGCTCACCGCCAGGGGACAGGGGAACCTACACCTTC; CDR3 protein: CASSPPGDRGTYTF; V gene: TRBV18; clone size: .; D gene: TRBD1; J gene: TRBJ1-2; CDR3 length: 14
CDR3 DNA: TGTGCCAGCCATGGTTTTGGCGGACAGGGGGCGCGAGGCTACACCTTC; CDR3 protein: CASHGFGGQGARGYTF; V gene: TRBV9; clone size: .; D gene: TRBD1; J gene: TRBJ1-2; CDR3 length: 16
CDR3 DNA: TGTGCCAGCAGATTCTACCGAACAGATACGCAGTATTTT; CDR3 protein: CASRFYRTDTQYF; V gene: TRBV6-5; clone size: once; D gene: .; J gene: TRBJ2-3; CDR3 length: 13
CDR3 DNA: TGTGCCAGCAGTCCATCGGCTACAGGGGTTGGCTACACCTTC; CDR3 protein: CASSPSATGVGYTF; V gene: TRBV27; clone size: .; D gene: TRBD1; J gene: TRBJ1-2; CDR3 length: 14
CDR3 DNA: TGTGCCAGCAGCGAGAGGGGGGGAAGGGAGACCCAGTACTTC; CDR3 protein: CASSERGGRETQYF; V gene: TRBV7-3; clone size: .; D gene: .; J gene: TRBJ2-5; CDR3 length: 14
CDR3 DNA: TGTGCCGGAGCTCGACAGGGGGTGGCCGGGGAGCTGTTTTTT; CDR3 protein: CAGARQGVAGELFF; V gene: TRBV6-6; clone size: once; D gene: TRBD1; J gene: TRBJ2-2; CDR3 length: 14
CDR3 DNA: TGTGCCAGCAGACGGGACAGCCTCACCGGGGAGCTGTTTTTT; CDR3 protein: CASRRDSLTGELFF; V gene: TRBV6-4; clone size: .; D gene: TRBD1; J gene: TRBJ2-2; CDR3 length: 14
CDR3 DNA: TGCGCCAGCAGCCAAGAAGTCGCGCCCTATAATTCACCCCTCCACTTT; CDR3 protein: CASSQEVAPYNSPLHF; V gene: TRBV4-3; clone size: .; D gene: .; J gene: TRBJ1-6; CDR3 length: 16
CDR3 DNA: TGTGCCACCAGCAGAGGAATCGGACAGTCTGGGGCCAACGTCCTGACTTTC; CDR3 protein: CATSRGIGQSGANVLTF; V gene: TRBV15; clone size: .; D gene: .; J gene: TRBJ2-6; CDR3 length: 17
CDR3 DNA: TGCGCCAGCAGCTTGGAGCCTGGGGCCAACGTCCTGACTTTC; CDR3 protein: CASSLEPGANVLTF; V gene: TRBV5-1; clone size: .; D gene: .; J gene: TRBJ2-6; CDR3 length: 14
CDR3 DNA: TGTGCCAGTAAGCGCACAGGTGGAAATTTTGGAAACACCATATATTTT; CDR3 protein: CASKRTGGNFGNTIYF; V gene: TRBV19; clone size: once; D gene: .; J gene: TRBJ1-3; CDR3 length: 16
CDR3 DNA: TGTGCCAGCAGCTCGGGAGTTCGGGGGGAGCAGTACTTC; CDR3 protein: CASSSGVRGEQYF; V gene: TRBV7-7; clone size: .; D gene: .; J gene: TRBJ2-7; CDR3 length: 13
CDR3 DNA: TGTGCCAGCAGGGGCCCTTATAAGTCAGGGAGGTCTGGGGCCAACGTCCTGACTTTC; CDR3 protein: CASRGPYKSGRSGANVLTF; V gene: TRBV27; clone size: .; D gene: .; J gene: TRBJ2-6; CDR3 length: 19
CDR3 DNA: TGCGCCAGCAGCGCCCTGCTGTCGGGGAACACTGAAGCTTTCTTT; CDR3 protein: CASSALLSGNTEAFF; V gene: TRBV5-1; clone size: .; D gene: .; J gene: TRBJ1-1; CDR3 length: 15
CDR3 DNA: TGTGCCAGCAGAAGCACTAGCGGGGGGATAGATACGCAGTATTTT; CDR3 protein: CASRSTSGGIDTQYF; V gene: TRBV6-6; clone size: .; D gene: TRBD2; J gene: TRBJ2-3; CDR3 length: 15
CDR3 DNA: TGTGCCAGTAGTCCCTCAGCTTTGGGGAGGAATGAGCAGTTCTTC; CDR3 protein: CASSPSALGRNEQFF; V gene: TRBV19; clone size: .; D gene: .; J gene: TRBJ2-1; CDR3 length: 15
CDR3 DNA: TGTGCCAGTAGTCCCGGTAGGGGTCAGTTGAATTCACCCCTCCACTTT; CDR3 protein: CASSPGRGQLNSPLHF; V gene: TRBV19; clone size: few; D gene: .; J gene: TRBJ1-6; CDR3 length: 16
CDR3 DNA: TGTGCCAGTACCTTGATGGGGGGGCACGGCACTGAAGCTTTCTTT; CDR3 protein: CASTLMGGHGTEAFF; V gene: TRBV19; clone size: .; D gene: .; J gene: TRBJ1-1; CDR3 length: 15
CDR3 DNA: TGTGCCAGCAGTTCCGTGGGCAGGGGGCCTGGGGCCAACGTCCTGACTTTC; CDR3 protein: CASSSVGRGPGANVLTF; V gene: TRBV28; clone size: once; D gene: TRBD1; J gene: TRBJ2-6; CDR3 length: 17
CDR3 DNA: TGTGCCTGGAGTGTAGGAGGGACAGGGGTCCACGAGCAGTACTTC; CDR3 protein: CAWSVGGTGVHEQYF; V gene: TRBV30; clone size: .; D gene: TRBD1; J gene: TRBJ2-7; CDR3 length: 15
CDR3 DNA: TGTGCCAGCAGCTTCCCAGGGAAAGAGACCCAGTACTTC; CDR3 protein: CASSFPGKETQYF; V gene: TRBV7-2; clone size: .; D gene: .; J gene: TRBJ2-5; CDR3 length: 13
CDR3 DNA: TGTGCCAGCAGCTTAAGGGTCAGGGAGGGTGGCTACACCTTC; CDR3 protein: CASSLRVREGGYTF; V gene: TRBV13; clone size: .; D gene: .; J gene: TRBJ1-2; CDR3 length: 14
CDR3 DNA: TGTGCCAGCAGTGAAGCAGGGCTGAACACTGAAGCTTTCTTT; CDR3 protein: CASSEAGLNTEAFF; V gene: TRBV25-1; clone size: once; D gene: .; J gene: TRBJ1-1; CDR3 length: 14
CDR3 DNA: TGTGCCACCAGCAGAGCGAAGACTAGCGGGGGGAGGCACGAGCAGTACTTC; CDR3 protein: CATSRAKTSGGRHEQYF; V gene: TRBV15; clone size: .; D gene: TRBD2; J gene: TRBJ2-7; CDR3 length: 17
CDR3 DNA: TGTGCCAGCAGTCCCGCTCCGGGGAACTATGGCTACACCTTC; CDR3 protein: CASSPAPGNYGYTF; V gene: TRBV2; clone size: .; D gene: .; J gene: TRBJ1-2; CDR3 length: 14
CDR3 DNA: TGTGCCAGCAGTAAAGGGGCATTAGGAGAAAAACTGTTTTTT; CDR3 protein: CASSKGALGEKLFF; V gene: TRBV2; clone size: .; D gene: .; J gene: TRBJ1-4; CDR3 length: 14
CDR3 DNA: TGCAGCGTGGGGACAGTCGACGATCAGCCCCAGCATTTT; CDR3 protein: CSVGTVDDQPQHF; V gene: TRBV29-1; clone size: .; D gene: TRBD1; J gene: TRBJ1-5; CDR3 length: 13
CDR3 DNA: TGTGCCAGCAGCGTCGGCCGACAGGGGGGGTATGAAAAACTGTTTTTT; CDR3 protein: CASSVGRQGGYEKLFF; V gene: TRBV9; clone size: .; D gene: TRBD1; J gene: TRBJ1-4; CDR3 length: 16
CDR3 DNA: TGTGCCAGCAGTTTTGGACAGGGAGTATCCTACGAGCAGTACTTC; CDR3 protein: CASSFGQGVSYEQYF; V gene: TRBV2; clone size: .; D gene: TRBD1; J gene: TRBJ2-7; CDR3 length: 15
CDR3 DNA: TGTGCCAGCAGCTTAATCGGGGGTAATCAGCCCCAGCATTTT; CDR3 protein: CASSLIGGNQPQHF; V gene: TRBV7-2; clone size: .; D gene: .; J gene: TRBJ1-5; CDR3 length: 14
CDR3 DNA: TGTGCCAGCAGATTTCCCGGGACTGGCCCCTCCGAGCAGTACTTC; CDR3 protein: CASRFPGTGPSEQYF; V gene: TRBV28; clone size: .; D gene: .; J gene: TRBJ2-7; CDR3 length: 15
CDR3 DNA: TGCGCCAGCAGCTTCGGGAGGTCCGATTATAATTCACCCCTCCACTTT; CDR3 protein: CASSFGRSDYNSPLHF; V gene: TRBV5-1; clone size: .; D gene: .; J gene: TRBJ1-6; CDR3 length: 16
CDR3 DNA: TGTGCCAGTAGTATAGGGACAGCTAACTATGGCTACACCTTC; CDR3 protein: CASSIGTANYGYTF; V gene: TRBV19; clone size: few; D gene: .; J gene: TRBJ1-2; CDR3 length: 14
CDR3 DNA: TGTGCCAGTAGTCTACAAGCAGGGGGCACGGGTGATAATTCACCCCTCCACTTT; CDR3 protein: CASSLQAGGTGDNSPLHF; V gene: TRBV19; clone size: .; D gene: TRBD1; J gene: TRBJ1-6; CDR3 length: 18
CDR3 DNA: TGTGCCAGCAGGACAGGGACCTACGAGCAGTACTTC; CDR3 protein: CASRTGTYEQYF; V gene: TRBV27; clone size: once; D gene: TRBD1; J gene: TRBJ2-7; CDR3 length: 12
CDR3 DNA: TGTGCCAGCAGCTTCGTCGATAGAAGAACCTACGAGCAGTACTTC; CDR3 protein: CASSFVDRRTYEQYF; V gene: TRBV5-6; clone size: .; D gene: .; J gene: TRBJ2-7; CDR3 length: 15
CDR3 DNA: TGTGCCAGCAGCCAAGGGCAGGGGGAAGATAACTATGGCTACACCTTC; CDR3 protein: CASSQGQGEDNYGYTF; V gene: TRBV4-2; clone size: once; D gene: TRBD1; J gene: TRBJ1-2; CDR3 length: 16
CDR3 DNA: TGTGCCAGCTCACCTACAGGGGGCTTCTCTGGAAACACCATATATTTT; CDR3 protein: CASSPTGGFSGNTIYF; V gene: TRBV18; clone size: .; D gene: TRBD1; J gene: TRBJ1-3; CDR3 length: 16
CDR3 DNA: TGTGCCAGCAAGGGACAGGGGGCTTCAATAGATGGCTACACCTTC; CDR3 protein: CASKGQGASIDGYTF; V gene: TRBV18; clone size: .; D gene: TRBD1; J gene: TRBJ1-2; CDR3 length: 15
CDR3 DNA: TGCGCCAGCAGCCAAGTGCTAGCGGGAAGGATCGGGGAGCTGTTTTTT; CDR3 protein: CASSQVLAGRIGELFF; V gene: TRBV4-1; clone size: once; D gene: TRBD2; J gene: TRBJ2-2; CDR3 length: 16
CDR3 DNA: TGTGCCAGCCAGGGGGCCAACGTCCTGACTTTC; CDR3 protein: CASQGANVLTF; V gene: TRBV9; clone size: few; D gene: .; J gene: TRBJ2-6; CDR3 length: 11
CDR3 DNA: TGTGCCAGCAGCTTGTGGAGGGGAATCTCATCTGGGGCCAACGTCCTGACTTTC; CDR3 protein: CASSLWRGISSGANVLTF; V gene: TRBV5-4; clone size: .; D gene: .; J gene: TRBJ2-6; CDR3 length: 18
CDR3 DNA: TGTGCCAGCAGCTATAGAGGGACAGCTAGAGCCAAAAACATTCAGTACTTC; CDR3 protein: CASSYRGTARAKNIQYF; V gene: TRBV2; clone size: .; D gene: TRBD1; J gene: TRBJ2-4; CDR3 length: 17
CDR3 DNA: TGTGCCAGCAGCTTATCCCAGGTCTATGGTGAAAAACTGTTTTTT; CDR3 protein: CASSLSQVYGEKLFF; V gene: TRBV7-9; clone size: .; D gene: .; J gene: TRBJ1-4; CDR3 length: 15
CDR3 DNA: TGCGCCAGCAGCAACGGACTAGCGGGAACAGATACGCAGTATTTT; CDR3 protein: CASSNGLAGTDTQYF; V gene: TRBV5-1; clone size: .; D gene: TRBD2; J gene: TRBJ2-3; CDR3 length: 15
CDR3 DNA: TGCGCCAGCAGTGCGACTAACGGTCAGCCCCAGCATTTT; CDR3 protein: CASSATNGQPQHF; V gene: TRBV10-2; clone size: .; D gene: .; J gene: TRBJ1-5; CDR3 length: 13